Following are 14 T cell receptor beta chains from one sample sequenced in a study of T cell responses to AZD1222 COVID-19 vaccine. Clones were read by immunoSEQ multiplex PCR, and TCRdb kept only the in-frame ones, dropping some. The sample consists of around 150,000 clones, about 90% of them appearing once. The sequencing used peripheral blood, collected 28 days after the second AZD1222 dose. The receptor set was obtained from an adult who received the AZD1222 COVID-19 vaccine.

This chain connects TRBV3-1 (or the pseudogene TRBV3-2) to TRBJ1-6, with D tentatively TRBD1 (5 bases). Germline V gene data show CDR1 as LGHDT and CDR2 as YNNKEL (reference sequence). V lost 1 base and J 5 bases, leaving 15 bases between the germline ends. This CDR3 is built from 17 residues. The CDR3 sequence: CASSQGGLAKHNSPLHF. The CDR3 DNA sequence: TGTGCCAGCAGCCAAGGGGGACTCGCAAAGCATAATTCACCCCTCCACTTT.

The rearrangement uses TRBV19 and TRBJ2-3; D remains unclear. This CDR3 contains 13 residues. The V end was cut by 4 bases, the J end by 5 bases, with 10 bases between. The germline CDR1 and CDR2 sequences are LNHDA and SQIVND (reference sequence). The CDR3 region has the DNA TGTGCCAGTAGTAGCCTCATGGGAGATACGCAGTATTTT. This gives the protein CASSSLMGDTQYF.

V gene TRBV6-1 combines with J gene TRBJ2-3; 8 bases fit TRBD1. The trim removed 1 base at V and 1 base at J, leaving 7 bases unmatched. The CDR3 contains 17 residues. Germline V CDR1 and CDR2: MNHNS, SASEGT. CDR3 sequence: CASSEVSRGPGTDTQYF. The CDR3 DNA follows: TGTGCCAGCAGTGAAGTCAGCAGGGGGCCTGGCACAGATACGCAGTATTTT.

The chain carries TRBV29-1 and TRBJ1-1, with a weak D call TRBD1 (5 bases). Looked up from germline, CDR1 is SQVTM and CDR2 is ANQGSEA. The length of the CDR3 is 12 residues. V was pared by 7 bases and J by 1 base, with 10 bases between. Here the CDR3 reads CSAQGGNTEAFF. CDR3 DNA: TGCAGCGCCCAGGGAGGGAACACTGAAGCTTTCTTT. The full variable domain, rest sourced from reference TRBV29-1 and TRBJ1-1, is SAVISQKPSRDICQRGTSLTIQCQVDSQVTMMFWYRQQPGQSLTLIATANQGSEATYESGFVIDKFPISRPNLTFSTLTVSNMSPEDSSIYLCSAQGGNTEAFFGQGTRLTVV.

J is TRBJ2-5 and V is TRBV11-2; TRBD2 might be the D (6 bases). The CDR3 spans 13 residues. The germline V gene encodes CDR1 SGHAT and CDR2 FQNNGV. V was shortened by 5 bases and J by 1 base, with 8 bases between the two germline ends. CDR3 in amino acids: CASSGGGQETQYF. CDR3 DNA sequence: TGTGCCAGCAGCGGGGGAGGCCAAGAGACCCAGTACTTC.

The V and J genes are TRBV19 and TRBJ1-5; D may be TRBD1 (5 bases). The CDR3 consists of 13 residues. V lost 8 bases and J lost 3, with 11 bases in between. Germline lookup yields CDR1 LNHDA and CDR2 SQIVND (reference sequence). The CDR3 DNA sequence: TGTGCCAGTGCTGAGGGGCTCAATCAGCCCCAGCATTTT. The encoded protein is CASAEGLNQPQHF.

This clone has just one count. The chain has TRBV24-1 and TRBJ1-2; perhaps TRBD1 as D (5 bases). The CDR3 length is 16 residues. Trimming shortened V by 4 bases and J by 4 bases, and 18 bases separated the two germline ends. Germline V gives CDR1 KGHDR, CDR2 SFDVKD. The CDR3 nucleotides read TGTGCCACCAGTGACAATAGGGGAGACCTCACCTATGGCTACACCTTC. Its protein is CATSDNRGDLTYGYTF.

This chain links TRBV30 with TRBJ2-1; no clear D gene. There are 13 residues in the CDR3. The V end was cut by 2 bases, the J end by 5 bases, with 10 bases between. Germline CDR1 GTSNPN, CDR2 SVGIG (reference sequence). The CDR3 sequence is CAWSRGSDNEQFF. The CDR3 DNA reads TGTGCCTGGAGTCGTGGCTCGGACAATGAGCAGTTCTTC.

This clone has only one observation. Here the CDR3 DNA reads TGTGCCAGCAGCTTAGCCGGGAGCCTATCCTACGAGCAGTACTTC. Protein: CASSLAGSLSYEQYF. The chain uses TRBV7-2 and TRBJ2-7; D might be TRBD2 (6 bases). There are 15 residues in the CDR3. Germline V lookup: CDR1 SGHTA, CDR2 FQGNSA. The ends were cut back, 0 bases at V and 1 base at J, with 10 bases in the middle. The complete variable domain, with remaining parts taken from reference TRBV7-2 and TRBJ2-7, reads GAGVSQSPSNKVTEKGKDVELRCDPISGHTALYWYRQSLGQGLEFLIYFQGNSAPDKSGLPSDRFSAERTGGSVSTLTIQRTQQEDSAVYLCASSLAGSLSYEQYFGPGTRLTVT.

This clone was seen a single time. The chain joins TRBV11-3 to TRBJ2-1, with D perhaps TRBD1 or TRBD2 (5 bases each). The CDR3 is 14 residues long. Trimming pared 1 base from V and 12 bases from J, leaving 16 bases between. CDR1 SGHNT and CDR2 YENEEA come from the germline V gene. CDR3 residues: CASSLGGPRNVQFF. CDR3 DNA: TGTGCCAGCAGCTTAGGGGGACCCCGAAACGTGCAGTTCTTC.

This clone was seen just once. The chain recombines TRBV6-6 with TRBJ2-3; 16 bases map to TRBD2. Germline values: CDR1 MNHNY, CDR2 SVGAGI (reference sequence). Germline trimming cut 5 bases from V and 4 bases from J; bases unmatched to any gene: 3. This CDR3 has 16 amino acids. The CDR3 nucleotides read TGTGCCAGCAGTCTCGGGACTAGCGGGAGGGCAGATACGCAGTATTTT. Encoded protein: CASSLGTSGRADTQYF.

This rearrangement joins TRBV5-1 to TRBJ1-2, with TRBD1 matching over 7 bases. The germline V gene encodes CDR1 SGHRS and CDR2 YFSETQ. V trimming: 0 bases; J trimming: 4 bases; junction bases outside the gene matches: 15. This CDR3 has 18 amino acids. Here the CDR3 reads CASSLGGMGQPLGYGYTF. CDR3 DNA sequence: TGCGCCAGCAGCTTGGGCGGTATGGGACAGCCCCTTGGCTATGGCTACACCTTC.

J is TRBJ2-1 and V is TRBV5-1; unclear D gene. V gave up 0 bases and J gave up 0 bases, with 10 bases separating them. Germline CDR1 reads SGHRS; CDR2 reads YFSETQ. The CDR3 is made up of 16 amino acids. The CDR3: CASSLGLGSSYNEQFF. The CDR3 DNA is TGCGCCAGCAGCTTGGGTTTGGGCAGCTCCTACAATGAGCAGTTCTTC.

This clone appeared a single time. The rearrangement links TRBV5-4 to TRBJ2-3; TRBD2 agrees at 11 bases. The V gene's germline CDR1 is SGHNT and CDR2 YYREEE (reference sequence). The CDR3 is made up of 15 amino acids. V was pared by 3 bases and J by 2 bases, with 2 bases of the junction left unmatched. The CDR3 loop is CASSSTSGNTDTQYF. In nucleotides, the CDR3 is TGTGCCAGCAGCTCGACTAGCGGGAACACAGATACGCAGTATTTT.